What follows are 4 T cell receptor beta chains derived from one specimen sequenced in a study of shared clonotypes between healthy human individuals. The assay was immunoSEQ multiplex PCR, and TCRdb's table has in-frame clones only and misses some. This sample carries some 790,000 clones, roughly 72% of them seen once, and the ten largest clones take under 2%. The sequenced sample consisted of memory CD4+ T cells sorted from blood. The subset denotes: CD45RA-negative fraction. Receptor source: a young woman in good health.

The genes are TRBV5-1 and TRBJ2-7, with 8 bases that match TRBD1. The germline CDR1 and CDR2 sequences are SGHRS and YFSETQ. The CDR3 contains 15 residues. The J segment lost 3 bases and the V segment lost 0 bases, leaving 5 bases of the junction unmatched. The CDR3 coding sequence is TGCGCCAGCAGCTTGGGAGGGGGACAGGACTACGAGCAGTACTTC. Its translation: CASSLGGGQDYEQYF.

The chain is built from TRBV5-1 and TRBJ2-1; 7 bases line up with TRBD2. The CDR3 has 15 amino acids. CDR1 and CDR2 from the germline V gene are SGHRS and YFSETQ. With V trimmed by 7 bases and J by 3 bases, 10 bases remained unmatched. CDR3 in amino acids: CASRRTSELYNEQFF. For the CDR3, the DNA is TGCGCCAGCCGGCGAACTAGCGAACTCTACAATGAGCAGTTCTTC.

The chain couples TRBV25-1 to TRBJ1-4; 9 bases align to TRBD1. CDR3 length equals 14 residues. Germline CDR1 MGHDK, CDR2 SYGVNS. V lost 8 bases to trimming and J lost 8 bases; unmatched junction nucleotides: 9. The chain's CDR3 is CASCPGDRAEKLFF. The DNA for the CDR3 is TGTGCCAGCTGCCCCGGGGACAGGGCAGAAAAACTGTTTTTT.

This rearrangement joins TRBV6-5 to TRBJ1-2; maybe TRBD1 (6 bases). The CDR3 is 14 residues long. Germline values: CDR1 MNHEY, CDR2 SVGAGI. V gave up 8 bases and J gave up 4 bases, with 17 bases separating them. This chain's CDR3 is CASASPGASYGYTF. CDR3 DNA: TGTGCCAGCGCCAGTCCGGGGGCTTCCTATGGCTACACCTTC.